This TCR beta chain was captured by sequencing in a study of chemoradiotherapy in HPV16-positive cancers. The study's findings and limits: Candidate HPV-specific clones and E7-related TCR motifs grew in tumor during treatment. HPV-specific T cells were functionally defined from only two HPV16-positive patients. Better recurrence-free survival went with HPV-responsive T-cell expansion in HPV16-positive patients.

Only in-frame clones appear in the TCRdb table, and some are missing; sequencing was by immunoSEQ multiplex PCR. Of under 15,000 clones in the sample, about 81% were seen once. The V and J ends lost 4 bases and 1 base, in that order; junction bases with no gene match: 10. CDR3 length: 17 amino acids. CDR1 is MNHEY and CDR2 is SMNVEV in the germline V gene (reference sequence). Repertoires were sampled repeatedly during chemoradiotherapy. In regard to this clone: The antigen is unknown.

This sequence was found in a human donor with HPV-associated anogenital cancer. V is TRBV27 and J is TRBJ2-7; TRBD2 agrees at 10 bases. The sample was taken from a patient who underwent chemoradiotherapy. CDR3 in amino acids: CASSYQWTSGGSYEQYF. Here the CDR3 DNA reads TGTGCCAGCAGTTACCAGTGGACTAGCGGAGGTTCCTACGAGCAGTACTTC.